This T cell receptor beta chain was observed in a study of T cell responses to AZD1222 COVID-19 vaccine. Whole-study results and caveats: Unmutated variant regions reportedly attract nearly half of all spike-specific TCRs. CD4 TCRs linked to vaccination spanned spike, dominating at 160-218 and 743-854. Spike-specific TCR breadth and depth rose after two AZD1222 doses. There were repertoire samples only from the period after the peak T cell response.

Remarks on this clone: The antigen is undetermined.

Some clones are missing from TCRdb's copy, which holds only in-frame ones; the method was immunoSEQ multiplex PCR. The profile shows some 150,000 clones, approximately 90% of them singletons. This CDR3 is 14 amino acids long. The V and J ends lost 4 bases and 4 bases, in that order; junction bases with no gene match: 2. CDR1 and CDR2 (germline): SNHLY, FYNNEI. Sequences were derived from peripheral blood, sampled 28 days after the second AZD1222 dose. This rearrangement joins TRBV2 to TRBJ2-1; 9 nucleotides agree with TRBD2. The clonotype originates from an adult who received the AZD1222 COVID-19 vaccine. In DNA form, the CDR3 reads TGTGCCAGCAGTGCGACTAGCGGTTACAATGAGCAGTTCTTC. The encoded protein is CASSATSGYNEQFF.